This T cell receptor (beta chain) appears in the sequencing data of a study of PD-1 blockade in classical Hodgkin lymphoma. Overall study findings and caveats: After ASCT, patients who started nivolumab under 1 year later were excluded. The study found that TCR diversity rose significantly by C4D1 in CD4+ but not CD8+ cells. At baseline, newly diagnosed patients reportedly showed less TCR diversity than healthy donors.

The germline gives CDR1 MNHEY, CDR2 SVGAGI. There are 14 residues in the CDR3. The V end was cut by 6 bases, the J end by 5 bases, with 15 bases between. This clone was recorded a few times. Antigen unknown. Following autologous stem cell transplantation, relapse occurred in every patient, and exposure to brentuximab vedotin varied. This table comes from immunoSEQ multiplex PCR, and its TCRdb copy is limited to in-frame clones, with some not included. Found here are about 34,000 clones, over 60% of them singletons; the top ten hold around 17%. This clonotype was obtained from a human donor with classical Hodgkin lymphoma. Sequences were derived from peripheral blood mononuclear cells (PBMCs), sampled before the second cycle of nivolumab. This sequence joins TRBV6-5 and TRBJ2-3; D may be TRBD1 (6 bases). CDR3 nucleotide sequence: TGTGCCAGCAGCATGACAGGTCTCGTAGATACGCAGTATTTT. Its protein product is CASSMTGLVDTQYF.